This T cell receptor beta chain appears in the sequencing data of a study of shared clonotypes between healthy human individuals. Each of the donors was a healthy adult who was HIV-negative and had not had a recent acute infection or vaccination. For genomic DNA, unsorted samples relied on tens of millions of PBMCs. The repertoire was sequenced with immunoSEQ multiplex PCR; TCRdb's copy has only in-frame clones and lacks some. The repertoire holds about 470,000 clones, with around 79% as singletons. This CDR3 comprises 18 residues. The V gene's germline CDR1 is SGDLS and CDR2 YYNGEE. V was clipped by 0 bases and J by 2 bases, with 19 bases between them.

The origin of this receptor is a woman in her thirties or forties in good health. Some clones in this sample may be carry-over from other donors' samples. The chain has TRBV9 and TRBJ2-3; D is ambiguous. Sequenced sample: PBMCs. The CDR3 DNA is TGTGCCAGCAGCGTAGCTCACGGCCTCACCCTTTACACAGATACGCAGTATTTT. It yields the protein CASSVAHGLTLYTDTQYF.